A single sample is the source of the 25 T cell receptor beta chains below, sequenced in a study of blood T cell repertoires in COVID-19 (dated by TCRdb to the early 2020s). Receptor libraries were prepared by the immunoSEQ multiplex PCR assay. TCRdb's version of the immuneACCESS table is confined to in-frame rearrangements and falls short of the full clone set. An unresolved V gene accounts for under half of the shortfall where checked; the remainder is of unknown origin. The sample includes approximately 92,000 clones, with around 88% observed a single time. Around 17% of the sample is in the top ten clones. Sample: peripheral blood. The receptor source for this set is a woman aged 55-69 years with COVID-19, enrolled during active disease.

Only one count was recorded for this clone. The CDR3 DNA sequence: TGCGCCAGCAGCTTGACAGGGGTTGGTTCACCCCTCCACTTT. Amino acid sequence: CASSLTGVGSPLHF. The chain recombines TRBV5-1 with TRBJ1-6; 7 bases fit TRBD1. Germline V gives CDR1 SGHRS, CDR2 YFSETQ. Trimming took 1 base from V and 9 from J; bases not matched to a gene: 4. The CDR3 totals 14 residues.

The chain recombines TRBV30 with TRBJ2-5, with no clear D. Germline CDR1 reads GTSNPN; CDR2 reads SVGIG (reference sequence). This CDR3 spans 12 amino acids. Trimming removed 5 bases from V and 1 base from J, with 8 bases in between. In DNA form, the CDR3 reads TGTGCCTGGCCGCAGGCCCAAGAGACCCAGTACTTC. Encoded protein: CAWPQAQETQYF. Complete variable domain (other parts from reference TRBV30 and TRBJ2-5): SQTIHQWPATLVQPVGSPLSLECTVEGTSNPNLYWYRQAAGRGLQLLFYSVGIGQISSEVPQNLSASRPQDRQFILSSKKLLLSDSGFYLCAWPQAQETQYFGPGTRLLVL.

The chain employs TRBV7-2 and TRBJ1-2, with D possibly TRBD1 on 5 matching bases. Germline V lookup: CDR1 SGHTA, CDR2 FQGNSA. This CDR3 spans 13 amino acids. Trimming cost V 3 bases and J 7 bases, with 12 bases left between them. In DNA form, the CDR3 reads TGTGCCAGCAGCTTTTCCAACAGGAGTGGCTACACCTTC. It translates to CASSFSNRSGYTF.

The DNA of the CDR3 is TGTGCCAGCAGCCGACAGGGCTACGAGCAGTACTTC. Translated: CASSRQGYEQYF. The chain joins TRBV11-2 to TRBJ2-7; 7 bases line up with TRBD1. This CDR3 has 12 residues. The germline CDR1 and CDR2 sequences are SGHAT and FQNNGV. V lost 5 bases and J lost 3; bases outside the gene matches: 1.

The chain uses TRBV6-2 or TRBV6-3 and TRBJ2-7; possibly TRBD2 for D (6 bases). CDR1 MNHEY and CDR2 SVGEGT come from the germline V gene. CDR3 size: 14 residues. V lost 5 bases and J lost 2, with 13 bases in between. The CDR3 is CASSPRWEAYEQYF. The CDR3 DNA sequence: TGTGCCAGCAGTCCCCGATGGGAGGCCTACGAGCAGTACTTC.

The CDR3 spells CASSPQGVGDGYTF. DNA of the CDR3: TGTGCCAGCTCACCACAGGGGGTCGGGGATGGCTACACCTTC. V and J are TRBV18 and TRBJ1-2; D perhaps matches TRBD1 (6 bases). The germline gives CDR1 KGHSH, CDR2 LQKENI. The CDR3 contains 14 residues. Trimming left V 1 base short and J 6 bases short, with 12 bases between.

This chain links TRBV4-1 with TRBJ1-2; D might be TRBD1 (5 bases). This CDR3 spans 16 amino acids. V was pared by 3 bases and J by 0 bases, with 14 bases between. The germline V gene encodes CDR1 MGHRA and CDR2 YSYEKL. The CDR3 DNA reads as TGCGCCAGCAGCCATCTGTCGACAGAGACTAACTATGGCTACACCTTC. Protein product: CASSHLSTETNYGYTF.

V usage is TRBV4-2 and J usage is TRBJ1-2, with D possibly being TRBD1 (6 bases). The CDR3 contains 14 residues. Trimming stripped 0 bases from V and 4 bases from J, with 9 bases between. CDR1 is LGHNA, CDR2 YNFKEQ, per germline. This CDR3 is CASSQDAGVYGYTF. CDR3 in DNA: TGTGCCAGCAGCCAAGACGCAGGGGTCTATGGCTACACCTTC.

There are a few counts of this clone. This rearrangement joins TRBV6-5 to TRBJ1-6, with D perhaps matching TRBD1 (5 bases). The V gene lost 8 bases and the J gene lost 14 bases, with 22 bases spanning the gap. The germline CDR1 and CDR2 sequences are MNHEY and SVGAGI. The length of the CDR3 is 14 residues. CDR3 in amino acids: CASGNRQITATLHF. DNA of the CDR3: TGTGCCAGCGGGAACAGGCAAATTACGGCGACCCTCCACTTT.

V and J are TRBV5-4 and TRBJ1-1; unclear D gene. Germline loops: CDR1 SGHNT, CDR2 YYREEE (reference sequence). The CDR3 is 12 residues long. V shed 4 bases and J shed 5 bases, with 9 bases lying between them. CDR3 bases: TGTGCCAGCAGCACTGAGCGGACTGAAGCTTTCTTT. The encoded protein is CASSTERTEAFF.

CDR3 sequence (DNA): TGTGCCAGCAGCGGACCGGACAGGGCTGGCTACACCTTC. As protein: CASSGPDRAGYTF. This sequence joins TRBV7-9 and TRBJ1-2; 8 bases map to TRBD1. With 5 bases clipped from V and 7 bases from J, the junction kept 6 bases outside the gene matches. This CDR3 region has 13 residues. Germline-derived CDR1 and CDR2 are SEHNR and FQNEAQ (reference sequence). Based on the CDR3 plus reference TRBV7-9 and TRBJ1-2, the full variable domain is DTGVSQNPRHKITKRGQNVTFRCDPISEHNRLYWYRQTLGQGPEFLTYFQNEAQLEKSRLLSDRFSAERPKGSFSTLEIQRTEQGDSAMYLCASSGPDRAGYTFGSGTRLTVV.

This sequence joins TRBV30 and TRBJ2-2; 7 bases agree with TRBD2. Looked up from germline, CDR1 is GTSNPN and CDR2 is SVGIG (reference sequence). This CDR3 has 16 residues. V lost 3 bases to trimming and J lost 6 bases; unmatched junction nucleotides: 13. The CDR3 DNA follows: TGTGCCTGGAGCCCGATGCGACTAGCAATACCCGGGGAGCTGTTTTTT. It yields the protein CAWSPMRLAIPGELFF.

J is TRBJ2-7 and V is TRBV5-1, with D unclear. CDR3 size: 15 residues. V was shortened by 0 bases and J by 3 bases, with 13 bases between the two germline ends. Per germline, CDR1 SGHRS and CDR2 YFSETQ. The CDR3 protein is CASSLVGSSLYEQYF. The CDR3 DNA is TGCGCCAGCAGCTTGGTTGGTTCAAGCCTCTACGAGCAGTACTTC.

This chain connects TRBV5-3 to TRBJ2-5, with TRBD1 matching over 9 bases. TRBV5-3 is recorded as an ORF, its role being uncertain. With V trimmed by 4 bases and J by 4 bases, 8 bases remained unmatched. This CDR3 has 15 residues. CDR3 sequence: CARSLMDRGGETQYF. The CDR3 nucleotides read TGTGCCAGAAGCCTGATGGACAGGGGAGGAGAGACCCAGTACTTC.

V and J are TRBV7-2 and TRBJ1-1; D possibly corresponds to TRBD1 (5 bases). CDR3 length: 15 residues. Trimming cost V 3 bases and J 7 bases, with 18 bases left between them. Germline CDR1 and CDR2: SGHTA and FQGNSA. The CDR3 spells CASSFHPGGSGEAFF. CDR3 DNA sequence: TGTGCCAGCAGCTTCCACCCCGGGGGGTCGGGTGAAGCTTTCTTT.

The rearrangement uses TRBV2 and TRBJ1-1; TRBD1 matches at 9 bases. The CDR3 has 15 amino acids. Per germline, CDR1 SNHLY and CDR2 FYNNEI. J was trimmed by 3 bases and V by 6 bases; bases with no gene match: 8. Here the CDR3 reads CASREDRGLYTEAFF. CDR3 DNA: TGTGCCAGCAGGGAGGACAGGGGTCTGTACACTGAAGCTTTCTTT.

The rearrangement uses TRBV4-2 and TRBJ2-3; 8 bases line up with TRBD2. CDR3 length: 18 residues. The germline V gene has CDR1 LGHNA and CDR2 YNFKEQ. Trimming took 0 bases from V and 3 from J; bases not matched to a gene: 11. This CDR3 reads CASSQEASGPVGTDTQYF. In nucleotides, the CDR3 is TGTGCCAGCAGCCAAGAAGCTAGCGGGCCGGTTGGGACAGATACGCAGTATTTT.

This sequence joins TRBV28 and TRBJ2-5; TRBD1 aligns across 7 bases. The CDR3 spans 16 residues. The trim removed 3 bases at V and 1 base at J, leaving 8 bases unmatched. The V gene's germline CDR1 is MDHEN and CDR2 SYDVKM. CDR3 in amino acids: CASSLERGPPQETQYF. CDR3 nucleotides: TGTGCCAGCAGTTTGGAGAGGGGGCCCCCCCAAGAGACCCAGTACTTC.

The sample holds a few counts of this clone. The J gene is TRBJ1-2, the V gene TRBV27; the match to TRBD1 covers 12 bases. The CDR3 is made up of 17 amino acids. V lost 6 bases to trimming and J lost 4 bases; unmatched junction nucleotides: 12. The germline CDR1 and CDR2 sequences are MNHEY and SMNVEV (reference sequence). As DNA, the CDR3 is TGTGCCAGCAGCCGTATCGGGACAGGGGGCCGTCCCTATGGCTACACCTTC. It codes for CASSRIGTGGRPYGYTF.

The rearrangement joins TRBV19 to TRBJ2-3; 13 bases match TRBD2. V was pared by 6 bases and J by 3 bases, with 3 bases of the junction left unmatched. CDR1 is LNHDA, CDR2 SQIVND, per germline (reference sequence). The CDR3 is 15 amino acids. CDR3 region: CASSQLAGGTDTQYF. Here the CDR3 DNA reads TGTGCCAGTAGCCAACTAGCGGGGGGGACAGATACGCAGTATTTT.

This rearrangement joins TRBV30 to TRBJ2-1; D unresolved. The V gene's germline CDR1 is GTSNPN and CDR2 SVGIG (reference sequence). V lost 4 bases and J lost 0, with 16 bases in between. This CDR3 is built from 16 residues. The chain's CDR3 is CAWNSPPVSSYNEQFF. The DNA of the CDR3 is TGTGCCTGGAACTCCCCTCCGGTGAGCTCCTACAATGAGCAGTTCTTC. Full variable domain (rest looked up from reference TRBV30 and TRBJ2-1): SQTIHQWPATLVQPVGSPLSLECTVEGTSNPNLYWYRQAAGRGLQLLFYSVGIGQISSEVPQNLSASRPQDRQFILSSKKLLLSDSGFYLCAWNSPPVSSYNEQFFGPGTRLTVL.

The chain has TRBV4-3 and TRBJ2-7; 11 bases fit TRBD1. This CDR3 is 15 amino acids long. Germline V gene lookup returns CDR1 LGHNA and CDR2 YSLEER. V shed 2 bases and J 3 bases; nucleotides not matched to a gene: 3. This CDR3 reads CASSQRTGGFYEQYF. In DNA form, the CDR3 reads TGCGCCAGCAGCCAAAGGACAGGGGGCTTCTACGAGCAGTACTTC.

This chain connects TRBV7-3 to TRBJ2-5, with 7 positions matching TRBD2. From germline, CDR1 is SGHTA and CDR2 FQGTGA. The CDR3 has 13 amino acids. V shed 1 base and J 9 bases; nucleotides not matched to a gene: 5. CDR3 loop: CASSLSGLGAQYF. The CDR3 DNA is TGTGCCAGCAGCTTAAGCGGACTAGGGGCCCAGTACTTC.

The rearrangement uses TRBV5-1 and TRBJ1-2, with 8 bases identical to TRBD1. The CDR3 length is 16 residues. With 4 bases clipped from V and 4 bases from J, the junction kept 12 bases outside the gene matches. The germline V gene encodes CDR1 SGHRS and CDR2 YFSETQ. The DNA of the CDR3 is TGCGCCAGCAGCCCTACTCAGGGGGCACCCTCCTATGGCTACACCTTC. It is translated as CASSPTQGAPSYGYTF.

This clone was seen a single time. The gene calls are TRBV6-5 and TRBJ2-1; 8 nucleotides agree with TRBD2. Per germline, CDR1 MNHEY and CDR2 SVGAGI. The CDR3 totals 13 residues. V shed 5 bases and J 7 bases; nucleotides not matched to a gene: 4. The CDR3 sequence is CASSTGGWNEQFF. In nucleotides, the CDR3 is TGTGCCAGCAGTACGGGGGGGTGGAATGAGCAGTTCTTC.